A single sample is the source of the 24 T cell receptor beta chains below, sequenced in a study of blood T cell repertoires in COVID-19. The protocol was immunoSEQ multiplex PCR, while the TCRdb copy is restricted to in-frame clones and leaves out a portion. The profile shows about 130,000 clones, about 77% of them singletons. The sample taken for sequencing was peripheral blood. The receptor source for this set is a man older than 75 with acute or convalescent COVID-19.

The chain's CDR3 is CASGLSNEGYGYTF. The DNA for the CDR3 is TGTGCTAGTGGTTTGTCCAATGAGGGCTATGGCTACACCTTC. This rearrangement joins TRBV12-5 to TRBJ1-2, with D unresolved. CDR1 and CDR2 from the germline V gene are LGHNT and FRNRAP. There are 14 residues in the CDR3. Trimming stripped 2 bases from V and 4 bases from J, with 11 bases between.

This chain uses TRBV10-3 with TRBJ1-5; TRBD1 is a possible D gene (6 bases). CDR3 size: 13 residues. Between the trimmed V and J ends, which lost 4 bases and 7 bases, there was a span of 11 bases. Germline V gene lookup returns CDR1 ENHRY and CDR2 SYGVKD. CDR3 coding DNA: TGTGCCATCAGTGCTACAGGGAGACAGCCCCAGCATTTT. Translated: CAISATGRQPQHF.

This sequence joins TRBV5-5 and TRBJ2-1; the match to TRBD1 covers 9 bases. The CDR3 length is 14 residues. Looked up from germline, CDR1 is SGHKS and CDR2 is YYEKEE (reference sequence). V dropped 4 bases and J dropped 3; count of bases not matched to a gene: 2. The CDR3 is CASSAGQGYNEQFF. CDR3 sequence (DNA): TGTGCCAGCAGCGCGGGACAGGGCTACAATGAGCAGTTCTTC.

V is TRBV2 and J is TRBJ2-5; TRBD2 matches at 7 bases. The CDR3 length is 12 residues. From germline, CDR1 is SNHLY and CDR2 FYNNEI. The ends lost 7 bases at V and 5 bases at J; junction bases unmatched: 4. CDR3 protein: CASKREGETQYF. DNA of the CDR3: TGTGCCAGCAAAAGGGAGGGGGAGACCCAGTACTTC. The complete variable domain, with remaining parts taken from reference TRBV2 and TRBJ2-5, reads EPEVTQTPSHQVTQMGQEVILRCVPISNHLYFYWYRQILGQKVEFLVSFYNNEISEKSEIFDDQFSVERPDGSNFTLKIRSTKLEDSAMYFCASKREGETQYFGPGTRLLVL.

The chain couples TRBV10-2 to TRBJ2-7, with 9 bases that match TRBD2. Germline assignment: CDR1 WSHSY and CDR2 SAAADI. Losses at the gene ends were 7 bases for V and 12 bases for J; bases not matched to a gene: 13. This CDR3 has 13 residues. The CDR3 protein is CASNPGLAGFLYF. As DNA, the CDR3 is TGCGCCAGCAACCCGGGACTAGCAGGTTTTCTGTACTTC.

This chain connects TRBV7-9 to TRBJ1-2; D may be TRBD1 (5 bases). CDR1 is SEHNR, CDR2 FQNEAQ, per germline (reference sequence). This CDR3 comprises 16 residues. V was pared by 1 base and J by 8 bases, with 20 bases between. The CDR3 region is CASSLGSGGTAGGYTF. Written as DNA, the CDR3 is TGTGCCAGCAGCTTAGGCTCCGGGGGGACCGCCGGGGGCTACACCTTC. Combining the CDR3 with reference TRBV7-9 and TRBJ1-2 gives the whole variable domain DTGVSQNPRHKITKRGQNVTFRCDPISEHNRLYWYRQTLGQGPEFLTYFQNEAQLEKSRLLSDRFSAERPKGSFSTLEIQRTEQGDSAMYLCASSLGSGGTAGGYTFGSGTRLTVV.

The rearrangement links TRBV6-5 to TRBJ1-2; TRBD1 agrees at 7 bases. V lost 5 bases to trimming and J lost 4 bases; unmatched junction nucleotides: 7. Per germline, CDR1 MNHEY and CDR2 SVGAGI. The CDR3 is made up of 14 amino acids. The chain's CDR3 is CASSPKGAIYGYTF. DNA for the CDR3: TGTGCCAGCAGTCCGAAGGGGGCTATCTATGGCTACACCTTC.

A single count supports this clone. The rearrangement links TRBV21-1 to TRBJ1-1; the table's D call of TRBD1 was not tested on the DNA. TRBV21-1 is termed a pseudogene. The CDR3 covers 16 residues. The CDR3 coding sequence is TGTGCCAGCAGATCTGGTATTAGGGGACAGGGTACTGAAGCTTTCTTT. Protein sequence: CASRSGIRGQGTEAFF.

The chain uses TRBV18 and TRBJ1-5; possible D gene TRBD1, 6 bases. Per germline, CDR1 KGHSH and CDR2 LQKENI. The ends were cut back, 4 bases at V and 7 bases at J, with 11 bases in the middle. The CDR3 runs 13 residues. CDR3 amino acids: CASSQDSKQPQHF. The CDR3 nucleotides read TGTGCCAGCTCACAGGACAGTAAACAGCCCCAGCATTTT.

In its sample, this clone was seen many times. The chain combines TRBV11-2 with TRBJ2-1; 8 bases align to TRBD2. The CDR3 totals 16 residues. Trimming cost V 5 bases and J 2 bases; bases outside gene matches: 8. The germline CDR1 and CDR2 sequences are SGHAT and FQNNGV. The CDR3 sequence is CASSDRAGAAYNEQFF. For the CDR3, the DNA is TGTGCCAGCAGCGATCGAGCGGGGGCCGCCTACAATGAGCAGTTCTTC.

The V and J genes are TRBV20-1 and TRBJ1-6; 8 nucleotides align to TRBD1. Unmatched junction bases numbered 8, after V lost 3 bases and J lost 7 bases. From germline, CDR1 is DFQATT and CDR2 SNEGSKA (reference sequence). CDR3 length: 15 amino acids. The CDR3 nucleotides are TGCAGTGCTAGTAGGCAGGGGGCTGGGAATTCACCCCTCCACTTT. Amino acids: CSASRQGAGNSPLHF.

The chain combines TRBV24-1 with TRBJ1-4; D possibly corresponds to TRBD1 (6 bases). The germline V gene encodes CDR1 KGHDR and CDR2 SFDVKD. V was trimmed by 0 bases and J by 10 bases, leaving 17 bases between them. This CDR3 has 16 amino acids. DNA for the CDR3: TGTGCCACCAGTGATTTGGGGACACGCTGGATGGGAAAACTGTTTTTT. Translation gives CATSDLGTRWMGKLFF.

This chain uses TRBV6-2 or TRBV6-3 with TRBJ2-3; TRBD2 agrees at 13 bases. V dropped 2 bases and J dropped 3; count of bases not matched to a gene: 5. The CDR3 consists of 17 residues. Germline V lookup: CDR1 MNHEY, CDR2 SVGEGT. As DNA, the CDR3 is TGTGCCAGCAGTTACGCACTAGCGGGGGGGCCTACAGATACGCAGTATTTT. Its protein is CASSYALAGGPTDTQYF.

V usage is TRBV6-5 and J usage is TRBJ2-1; D is perhaps TRBD2 (7 bases). The germline V and J ends were trimmed by 1 base and 7 bases, with 11 bases remaining between them. This CDR3 spans 14 amino acids. Germline V CDR1 and CDR2: MNHEY, SVGAGI. CDR3 coding DNA: TGTGCCAGCAGTTACTTTCGGGGGGCTAATGAGCAGTTCTTC. As protein: CASSYFRGANEQFF.

The chain employs TRBV10-3 and TRBJ1-3, with D unresolved. The germline V gene encodes CDR1 ENHRY and CDR2 SYGVKD. This CDR3 is built from 15 residues. V was shortened by 7 bases and J by 1 base, with 14 bases between the two germline ends. CDR3 in amino acids: CAITPGPRSGNTIYF. CDR3 coding DNA: TGTGCCATCACCCCAGGCCCCCGTTCTGGAAACACCATATATTTT.

This rearrangement joins TRBV5-6 to TRBJ1-5, with TRBD1 as a possible D gene (6 bases). The CDR3 length is 16 residues. CDR1 is SGHDT, CDR2 YYEEEE, per germline. Trimming shortened V by 0 bases and J by 2 bases, and 12 bases separated the two germline ends. CDR3 nucleotides: TGTGCCAGCAGCTTGGCCTCAGGGGTTGGCAATCAGCCCCAGCATTTT. Amino acid sequence: CASSLASGVGNQPQHF. The complete variable domain, with remaining parts taken from reference TRBV5-6 and TRBJ1-5, reads DAGVTQSPTHLIKTRGQQVTLRCSPKSGHDTVSWYQQALGQGPQFIFQYYEEEERQRGNFPDRFSGHQFPNYSSELNVNALLLGDSALYLCASSLASGVGNQPQHFGDGTRLSIL.

The sample holds a few counts of this clone. This chain connects TRBV3-1 (or the pseudogene TRBV3-2) to TRBJ1-2; D perhaps matches TRBD1 (5 bases). The length of the CDR3 is 11 residues. Germline V lookup: CDR1 LGHDT, CDR2 YNNKEL (reference sequence). V lost 8 bases and J lost 3, with 7 bases in between. This chain's CDR3 is CASRDYYGYTF. The CDR3 region has the DNA TGTGCCAGCCGGGACTACTATGGCTACACCTTC.

This clone was recorded many times. The rearrangement uses TRBV12-3 or TRBV12-4 and TRBJ2-1; D is ambiguous. This CDR3 comprises 12 residues. The ends were cut back, 2 bases at V and 5 bases at J, with 4 bases in the middle. For the CDR3, the DNA is TGTGCCAGCAGTTTATATAACAATGAGCAGTTCTTC. As protein: CASSLYNNEQFF.

The chain couples TRBV30 to TRBJ1-1; TRBD1 aligns across 7 bases. Germline CDR1 and CDR2: GTSNPN and SVGIG (reference sequence). V was pared by 0 bases and J by 1 base, with 5 bases of the junction left unmatched. The CDR3 consists of 15 residues. The CDR3 sequence: CAWSVTDRWNTEAFF. The CDR3 nucleotides read TGTGCCTGGAGTGTAACGGACAGGTGGAACACTGAAGCTTTCTTT.

This chain links TRBV6-5 with TRBJ2-7; tentative D call: TRBD2 (5 bases). CDR3 length: 13 amino acids. CDR1 MNHEY and CDR2 SVGAGI come from the germline V gene. Trimming took off 4 bases at V and 6 bases at J, with 13 bases between the two ends. CDR3 region: CASSLSGLGEQYF. The CDR3 DNA reads TGTGCCAGCAGTTTGTCAGGACTGGGCGAGCAGTACTTC.

This chain joins TRBV18 and TRBJ2-5, with 7 positions matching TRBD1. Trimming cost V 4 bases and J 2 bases; bases outside gene matches: 4. Germline-derived CDR1 and CDR2 are KGHSH and LQKENI. This CDR3 spans 14 amino acids. The CDR3 spells CASSQGTVQETQYF. CDR3 coding DNA: TGTGCCAGCTCACAGGGGACAGTACAAGAGACCCAGTACTTC. The full variable domain, completed using reference TRBV18 and TRBJ2-5, is NAGVMQNPRHLVRRRGQEARLRCSPMKGHSHVYWYRQLPEEGLKFMVYLQKENIIDESGMPKERFSAEFPKEGPSILRIQQVVRGDSAAYFCASSQGTVQETQYFGPGTRLLVL.

The chain uses TRBV28 and TRBJ1-1; D unresolved. Per germline, CDR1 MDHEN and CDR2 SYDVKM. This CDR3 region has 15 residues. V lost 5 bases, J lost 6 bases, and 19 bases lay in between. CDR3 protein: CASSGYVAALPEAFF. In DNA form, the CDR3 reads TGTGCCAGCAGTGGCTACGTGGCGGCCCTCCCTGAAGCTTTCTTT. The full variable domain, in which reference TRBV28 and TRBJ1-1 provide the parts outside the CDR3, is DVKVTQSSRYLVKRTGEKVFLECVQDMDHENMFWYRQDPGLGLRLIYFSYDVKMKEKGDIPEGYSVSREKKERFSLILESASTNQTSMYLCASSGYVAALPEAFFGQGTRLTVV.

V and J are TRBV7-3 and TRBJ2-2; weak D call: TRBD1 (5 bases). Trimming pared 6 bases from V and 3 bases from J, leaving 11 bases between. The CDR3 sequence is 14 residues long. Germline V gene lookup returns CDR1 SGHTA and CDR2 FQGTGA. In DNA form, the CDR3 reads TGTGCCAGCAGACCAGGGTCAGACACCGGGGAGCTGTTTTTT. Amino acid sequence: CASRPGSDTGELFF.

The chain joins TRBV5-6 to TRBJ1-1; D gene ambiguous. The germline CDR1 and CDR2 sequences are SGHDT and YYEEEE. The CDR3 is 14 residues long. V lost 0 bases to trimming and J lost 2 bases, with 8 bases between them. Here the CDR3 reads CASSLDPGNTEAFF. CDR3 nucleotide sequence: TGTGCCAGCAGCTTGGATCCGGGAAACACTGAAGCTTTCTTT.